The rows below give T cell receptor beta chains drawn from one sample of a study of cytotoxic CD8 clonotypes in ibrutinib-treated CLL. Profiling relied on immunoSEQ multiplex PCR, and the TCRdb table lists in-frame clones only, not all of them. This repertoire shows under 150,000 clones, around 84% found once; its top ten account for roughly 7.2%. This specimen consisted of PBMCs, obtained after 36 months of ibrutinib treatment. All receptors derive from a human donor with chronic lymphocytic leukemia. Both conserved end residues are part of each CDR3. The D gene is left open where the match is weak. Rows may omit the clone size; those that give it use once, few, many or a size class.

d_call	clone_size	v_call	cdr3_length	j_call	cdr3_nt	cdr3_aa
TRBD2	-	TRBV4-1	16	TRBJ2-1	TGCGCCAGCAGCCAACAGACTAGCGGGGGGAGGGATGAGCAGTTCTTC	CASSQQTSGGRDEQFF
-	-	TRBV11-2	14	TRBJ2-5	TGTGCCAGCAGCCCCGCAAGACAGGTGATGGCCCAGTACTTC	CASSPARQVMAQYF
TRBD1	-	TRBV28	16	TRBJ1-5	TGTGCCAGCAGTCAGGGGGGTCTATATAGCAATCAGCCCCAGCATTTT	CASSQGGLYSNQPQHF
-	once	TRBV15	15	TRBJ1-4	TGTGCCACCAGCATTACCGGACAGAATAATGAAAAACTGTTTTTT	CATSITGQNNEKLFF
TRBD1	-	TRBV19	14	TRBJ2-1	TGTGCCAGTAGTATGGGACAGAGATACAATGAGCAGTTCTTC	CASSMGQRYNEQFF
-	-	TRBV5-1	15	TRBJ2-5	TGCGCCAGCAGCCCCCTAGCCGGACTCCCAGAGACCCAGTACTTC	CASSPLAGLPETQYF
-	-	TRBV7-5	15	TRBJ2-1	TGTGTCAGAAGCTTAGTAGGGAAACTCTACAATGAGCAGTTCTTC	CVRSLVGKLYNEQFF
-	-	TRBV7-9	13	TRBJ1-2	TGTGCCAGCAGCCCGATGGACAGCTATGGCTACACCTTC	CASSPMDSYGYTF
TRBD2	-	TRBV11-3	17	TRBJ2-7	TGTGCCAGCAGCTTAGATGGGACTAGCGGGAGTCGTTACGAGCAGTACTTC	CASSLDGTSGSRYEQYF
TRBD2	-	TRBV5-4	15	TRBJ2-1	TGTGCCAGCAGCCGGACTAGCGGATTCTACAATGAGCAGTTCTTC	CASSRTSGFYNEQFF
-	once	TRBV6-5	14	TRBJ1-3	TGTGCCAGCAGAACAGGAGTCTCTGGAAACACCATATATTTT	CASRTGVSGNTIYF
TRBD2	-	TRBV30	15	TRBJ2-1	TGTGCCTGGAGTGTATGGACTAGCGGGAGCAATGAGCAGTTCTTC	CAWSVWTSGSNEQFF
-	-	TRBV30	13	TRBJ2-3	TGTGCCTGGAAAGGGGGGGGCACAGATACGCAGTATTTT	CAWKGGGTDTQYF
-	-	TRBV11-2	11	TRBJ2-7	TGTGCCAGCAGCTTAGTTTACGAGCAGTACTTC	CASSLVYEQYF
-	-	TRBV30	12	TRBJ2-3	TGTGCCTGGAGTGCGACTTTCCCAGGGCAGTATTTT	CAWSATFPGQYF
TRBD1	few	TRBV6-1	15	TRBJ2-3	TGTGCCAGCAGTGCCGGACAGGGTGGAGTAGATACGCAGTATTTT	CASSAGQGGVDTQYF
-	medium-sized	TRBV7-6	15	TRBJ1-4	TGTGCCAGCAGCTCCGAAGTGGGCGTCGATGAAAAACTGTTTTTT	CASSSEVGVDEKLFF